The entry that follows covers one T cell receptor delta chain sequence. This likely came from a read error, as a far larger clone is one base away. Within the sample, other DNA sequences also encode this same CDR3. TCRdb called clones from the multiplex PCR reads again using CATT. The sample lists 90,000 to 95,000 delta-chain clones, roughly 0.9% occurring once. The data belong to a study of γδ T cells in repeated Plasmodium falciparum infection. Source material: gamma-delta T cells from blood. This clonotype was obtained from a pool of human donors (malaria-infected and uninfected, not separated).

The CDR3 sequence: CALGEQGNPTNKVWGIRWPTDKLIF. In DNA, the CDR3 is TGTGCTCTTGGGGAACAGGGAAATCCTACGAACAAAGTCTGGGGGATACGATGGCCCACCGATAAACTCATCTTT. The gene calls are TRDV1 and TRDJ1; 12 bases match TRDD3. TCRdb offers no J gene call, so here the DNA was matched to germline to obtain one. Germline V gene lookup returns CDR1 TSWWSYY and CDR2 QGS. V lost 1 base, J lost 1 base, and 28 bases stayed unmatched. The CDR3 consists of 25 residues.